These 28 T cell receptor beta chains were sequenced from one sample in a study of cytomegalovirus exposure and HLA in healthy donors. Use of 60 Vbeta and 13 Jbeta primers characterized the PCR. Libraries were prepared by immunoSEQ multiplex PCR; TCRdb keeps only in-frame clonotypes and omits some of them. The table records 100,000 to 150,000 clones, more than 80% of them present only once. The material sequenced was PBMCs. Receptors originate from a man aged 25 to 45 in good health and CMV-seropositive.

The chain joins TRBV30 to TRBJ1-1, with D hard to call. Germline values: CDR1 GTSNPN, CDR2 SVGIG (reference sequence). V was cut by 1 base and J by 6 bases, with 9 bases left in between. This CDR3 region has 12 residues. The CDR3, as DNA: TGTGCCTGGAGTGGCGACATATCTGAAGCTTTCTTT. It translates to CAWSGDISEAFF.

This chain uses TRBV19 with TRBJ2-1, with 8 bases lining up with TRBD2. Germline assignment: CDR1 LNHDA and CDR2 SQIVND (reference sequence). The CDR3 loop spans 17 amino acids. V was pared by 6 bases and J by 4 bases, with 14 bases of the junction left unmatched. The CDR3 sequence is CASSRALGGDAYNEQFF. DNA of the CDR3: TGTGCCAGTAGCCGTGCCCTCGGGGGGGACGCTTACAATGAGCAGTTCTTC.

The J gene is TRBJ2-3, the V gene TRBV6-5; 7 bases align to TRBD1. CDR1 is MNHEY, CDR2 SVGAGI, per germline. Trimming cost V 7 bases and J 5 bases; bases outside gene matches: 9. There are 14 residues in the CDR3. The CDR3 region has the DNA TGTGCCAGCACCGCCCAGTGGGACAGAGATACGCAGTATTTT. Its protein is CASTAQWDRDTQYF.

J is TRBJ2-2 and V is TRBV7-6; 7 nucleotides align to TRBD1. The V segment lost 0 bases and the J segment 0 bases; nucleotides outside the gene matches: 1. Germline V gene sequence: CDR1 SGHVS, CDR2 FNYEAQ. This CDR3 has 16 residues. The CDR3 loop reads CASSLAQGANTGELFF. CDR3 nucleotide sequence: TGTGCCAGCAGCTTAGCTCAGGGGGCGAACACCGGGGAGCTGTTTTTT.

The V gene is TRBV28, the J gene TRBJ1-6; D is ambiguous. With 2 bases removed from V and 7 bases from J, the gap between germline ends came to 12 bases. This CDR3 is 15 amino acids long. In germline, CDR1 is MDHEN, CDR2 SYDVKM. The CDR3 DNA reads as TGTGCCAGCAGTTTAATGGACGGGGAAAATTCACCCCTCCACTTT. Translating gives CASSLMDGENSPLHF.

The V gene is TRBV12-2, the J gene TRBJ2-1; TRBD2, as called in the table, went unchecked against the DNA. TRBV12-2 is tagged as a pseudogene. This CDR3 comprises 18 residues. CDR3 bases: TGTGCAAGTCGCTTAGCCTATGGGAGATGGGGCTCCTACAATGAGCAGTTCTTC. Translating gives CASRLAYGRWGSYNEQFF.

The rearrangement uses TRBV4-1 and TRBJ2-7; 8 bases align to TRBD1. Trimming took 1 base from V and 4 from J; bases not matched to a gene: 6. This CDR3 spans 15 amino acids. Germline V lookup: CDR1 MGHRA, CDR2 YSYEKL. As DNA, the CDR3 is TGCGCCAGCAGCCAAGTCGGGGACAGGATGTACGAGCAGTACTTC. Its protein product is CASSQVGDRMYEQYF.

The J gene is TRBJ1-4, the V gene TRBV5-6; the match to TRBD1 covers 9 bases. The germline V gene has CDR1 SGHDT and CDR2 YYEEEE. The V and J ends lost 4 bases and 2 bases, in that order; junction bases with no gene match: 9. This CDR3 contains 17 residues. This chain's CDR3 is CASSGRDRVYTNEKLFF. In nucleotides, the CDR3 is TGTGCCAGCAGCGGACGGGACAGGGTGTATACTAATGAAAAACTGTTTTTT.

The rearrangement uses TRBV9 and TRBJ2-3; TRBD2 agrees at 10 bases. The V segment lost 4 bases and the J segment 2 bases; nucleotides outside the gene matches: 7. The germline V gene encodes CDR1 SGDLS and CDR2 YYNGEE. This CDR3 comprises 16 residues. The CDR3 nucleotides are TGTGCCAGCAGCTTCCCGGGACTAGCGAACACAGATACGCAGTATTTT. Translating it yields CASSFPGLANTDTQYF.

The chain carries TRBV7-7 and TRBJ2-7, with a weak D call TRBD1 (6 bases). Germline CDR1 is SSHAT and CDR2 is FNYEAQ (reference sequence). CDR3 length: 14 residues. Trimming pared 5 bases from V and 3 bases from J, leaving 14 bases between. CDR3 DNA: TGTGCCAGCAGCCTTGGACAGACTCGCTACGAGCAGTACTTC. This encodes CASSLGQTRYEQYF.

The V and J genes are TRBV5-5 and TRBJ1-3; D remains ambiguous. Germline CDR1 and CDR2: SGHKS and YYEKEE (reference sequence). Trimming shortened V by 2 bases and J by 2 bases, and 8 bases separated the two germline ends. This CDR3 contains 14 residues. The CDR3 region is CASSFPRPGNTIYF. The CDR3, as DNA: TGTGCCAGCAGCTTCCCGCGTCCTGGAAACACCATATATTTT.

The chain employs TRBV18 and TRBJ2-5; D not certain. Trimming stripped 5 bases from V and 11 bases from J, with 12 bases between. Germline V gives CDR1 KGHSH, CDR2 LQKENI. The CDR3 sequence is 11 residues long. DNA for the CDR3: TGTGCCAGCTCATCGGGTGAGGAGCAGTACTTC. The encoded protein is CASSSGEEQYF.

The count of this clone is one. J is TRBJ2-7 and V is TRBV13; 11 bases agree with TRBD2. V trimming: 5 bases; J trimming: 5 bases; junction bases outside the gene matches: 14. Germline CDR1 PRHDT, CDR2 FYEKMQ (reference sequence). This CDR3 has 17 amino acids. CDR3 sequence reads: CASSPVAVAGGPHEQYF. CDR3 DNA: TGTGCCAGCAGCCCAGTTGCAGTAGCGGGGGGGCCCCACGAGCAGTACTTC.

The chain combines TRBV7-3 with TRBJ1-1; D is uncertain. The CDR3 totals 15 residues. V lost 2 bases and J lost 1, with 11 bases in between. Germline V lookup: CDR1 SGHTA, CDR2 FQGTGA. The CDR3 bases are TGTGCCAGCAGCTTACGGGGAGTGGGGAACACTGAAGCTTTCTTT. Translating gives CASSLRGVGNTEAFF.

The V call is TRBV27, the J call TRBJ2-1, with 13 bases matching TRBD2. Germline CDR1 MNHEY, CDR2 SMNVEV (reference sequence). CDR3 length equals 13 residues. J gave up 15 bases and V 6 bases, and 8 bases lay outside the gene matches. CDR3 nucleotide sequence: TGTGCCAGCAGCTACGGGACTAGCGGGGACCGGTTCTTC. Its protein is CASSYGTSGDRFF.

The J gene is TRBJ2-1, the V gene TRBV25-1; TRBD2 matches at 12 bases. CDR1 is MGHDK and CDR2 is SYGVNS in the germline V gene. The CDR3 is made up of 16 amino acids. J was trimmed by 2 bases and V by 1 base; bases with no gene match: 0. CDR3 nucleotide sequence: TGTGCCAGCAGTGAATCTAGCGGGGGGGCCTACAATGAGCAGTTCTTC. Its protein is CASSESSGGAYNEQFF.

This clone was picked up one time. The J gene is TRBJ2-5, the V gene TRBV28; TRBD1 agrees at 11 bases. The trim removed 5 bases at V and 7 bases at J, leaving 9 bases unmatched. Germline V lookup: CDR1 MDHEN, CDR2 SYDVKM. The CDR3 has 15 residues. The CDR3 reads CASSTPGTGGTTQYF. The CDR3 coding sequence is TGTGCCAGCAGTACCCCCGGGACAGGGGGTACGACCCAGTACTTC.

The chain links TRBV7-8 to TRBJ1-1, with D tentatively TRBD1 (6 bases). Trimming cost V 7 bases and J 6 bases, with 12 bases left between them. CDR3 size: 12 residues. Germline V gene data show CDR1 as SGHVS and CDR2 as FQNEAQ. In DNA form, the CDR3 reads TGTGCCAGCAACCTACCAGGGGCTGAAGCTTTCTTT. This codes for CASNLPGAEAFF.

The V gene is TRBV21-1, the J gene TRBJ1-2; no check of the table's D call, TRBD1, against the DNA was made. TRBV21-1 is termed a pseudogene. The CDR3 is 17 amino acids. This chain's CDR3 is CASSARGGQGAQEGYTF. As DNA, the CDR3 is TGTGCCAGCAGCGCCCGAGGGGGACAGGGGGCCCAAGAGGGCTACACCTTC.

The V and J genes are TRBV12-5 and TRBJ1-6; no firm D call. CDR3 length equals 13 residues. The germline V gene encodes CDR1 LGHNT and CDR2 FRNRAP. V was cut by 5 bases and J by 8 bases, with 10 bases left in between. CDR3 DNA: TGTGCTAGTGGTCCGACAAGCTATTCACCCCTCCACTTT. Translating gives CASGPTSYSPLHF.

This clone was seen once. V gene TRBV18 combines with J gene TRBJ2-5; the match to TRBD1 covers 7 bases. The V gene end was trimmed by 3 bases and the J gene end by 3 bases; junction bases not matched to a gene: 10. Germline V CDR1 and CDR2: KGHSH, LQKENI. This CDR3 has 16 amino acids. The CDR3 spells CASSPTRGTAEETQYF. The CDR3 DNA follows: TGTGCCAGCTCACCTACTAGGGGGACAGCAGAAGAGACCCAGTACTTC.

The gene calls are TRBV1 and TRBJ2-1; TRBD1 was called by the table and not checked on the DNA. TRBV1 is deemed a pseudogene. The CDR3 is 18 amino acids. CDR3 nucleotide sequence: TGCACCAGCAGCCAAGATTATCATCCAGGGGCACTCTACAATGAGCAGTTCTTC. Amino acid sequence: CTSSQDYHPGALYNEQFF.

V gene TRBV7-9 combines with J gene TRBJ2-3, with D tentatively TRBD1 (6 bases). This CDR3 spans 14 amino acids. Trimming left V 7 bases short and J 5 bases short, with 16 bases between. Germline CDR1 and CDR2: SEHNR and FQNEAQ (reference sequence). DNA of the CDR3: TGTGCCAGCACCCCTACAGGGTCTAGAGATACGCAGTATTTT. This encodes CASTPTGSRDTQYF.

The V call is TRBV19, the J call TRBJ1-6; 7 bases agree with TRBD1. The CDR3 runs to 13 residues. From germline, CDR1 is LNHDA and CDR2 SQIVND (reference sequence). V lost 7 bases to trimming and J lost 10 bases; unmatched junction nucleotides: 7. In nucleotides, the CDR3 is TGTGCCAGTAACCCTACAGGGGAATCACCCCTCCACTTT. Protein: CASNPTGESPLHF.

The genes are TRBV30 and TRBJ1-5; 9 nucleotides align to TRBD1. CDR3 length equals 14 residues. Trimming took 5 bases from V and 4 from J; bases not matched to a gene: 6. Germline-derived CDR1 and CDR2 are GTSNPN and SVGIG (reference sequence). The CDR3 protein is CAWAPTGGNQPQHF. In DNA form, the CDR3 reads TGTGCCTGGGCTCCGACAGGGGGTAATCAGCCCCAGCATTTT.

The chain joins TRBV4-1 to TRBJ2-7, with 13 bases that match TRBD2. Looked up from germline, CDR1 is MGHRA and CDR2 is YSYEKL. After removal of 1 base from V and 0 bases from J, the junction contained 12 bases not matched to a gene. The CDR3 sequence is 20 residues long. CDR3 bases: TGCGCCAGCAGCCAAGGAATCGGACTAGCGGGGGCGCAGAGCTCCTACGAGCAGTACTTC. Translated: CASSQGIGLAGAQSSYEQYF.

The chain joins TRBV6-1 to TRBJ2-7; D unresolved. The germline CDR1 and CDR2 sequences are MNHNS and SASEGT. Deletions cut 2 bases from V and 5 bases from J, with 7 bases between. The CDR3 runs 12 residues. CDR3 DNA: TGTGCCAGCAGTGAAATATACAACGAGCAGTACTTC. This sequence encodes CASSEIYNEQYF.

Only a few counts were recorded for this clone. The V gene is TRBV6-5, the J gene TRBJ2-1; 11 nucleotides line up with TRBD2. Per germline, CDR1 MNHEY and CDR2 SVGAGI. Unmatched junction bases numbered 5, after V lost 1 base and J lost 9 bases. This CDR3 comprises 15 residues. CDR3 protein: CASSYFSGGAFEQFF. CDR3 coding DNA: TGTGCCAGCAGTTACTTTAGCGGGGGGGCTTTTGAGCAGTTCTTC.